This TCR beta chain was obtained from a study of shared clonotypes between healthy human individuals. Study in general: There were three CD4 naive, three CD4 memory, two CD8 naive and one CD8 memory plates per donor.

Trimming left V 2 bases short and J 1 base short, with 12 bases between. Germline assignment: CDR1 SGHRS and CDR2 YFSETQ. The CDR3 runs 15 residues. Some clones are missing from TCRdb's copy, which holds only in-frame ones; the method was immunoSEQ multiplex PCR. In the table there are roughly 640,000 clones, 97% of which are singletons. Sequencing was carried out using naive CD4+ T cells sorted from blood. Subset: CD45RA+ positively selected. The chain joins TRBV5-1 to TRBJ1-1; TRBD1 is a possible D gene (5 bases). This TCR came from a woman in her 30s in good health. CDR3 region: CASSFSWGENTEAFF. The CDR3, as DNA: TGCGCCAGCAGCTTTAGTTGGGGGGAGAACACTGAAGCTTTCTTT.